This T cell receptor beta chain was sequenced in a study of T cell repertoires in cytomegalovirus infection. The V gene lost 0 bases and the J gene lost 0 bases, with 9 bases spanning the gap. CDR1 and CDR2 from the germline V gene are MNHEY and SMNVEV (reference sequence). This CDR3 has 17 amino acids. TCRdb used MiXCR to reprocess the reads, holding one entry per CDR3 protein. The sample consists of 800,000 to 950,000 distinct CDR3 sequences, around a third of them appearing once. This clonotype appeared a few times. Its target is unknown. The TCR originated in a human donor in good health (CMV status not recorded). Some clones in this sample may be carry-over from other donors' samples. The source material was cultured CD8+ T cells from PBMCs, sampled from culture after CMV antigen stimulation. The rearrangement joins TRBV27 to TRBJ1-6; unclear D gene. The CDR3 region is CASSLSSESSYNSPLHF. DNA of the CDR3: TGTGCCAGCAGTTTATCGTCGGAAAGCTCCTATAATTCACCCCTCCACTTT.